This entry lists 20 T cell receptor beta chains sequenced from one sample in a study of shared clonotypes between healthy human individuals. Generated by immunoSEQ multiplex PCR, the TCRdb table keeps only in-frame clones and is missing some. This table holds 2 million to 2.5 million clones, approximately 93% found once. The source material was naive CD4+ T cells from PBMCs. Regarding subset: CD45RA+ positively selected. Receptor source: a man younger than 30 in good health. Some clones in this sample may be carry-over from other donors' samples.

J is TRBJ2-1 and V is TRBV10-2; D unclear. The CDR3 is 16 residues long. V dropped 5 bases and J dropped 9 bases, with 23 bases sitting between them. Germline CDR1 WSHSY, CDR2 SAAADI. CDR3 DNA: TGCGCCAGCAGTACGGGCCCTAGGTGGGGTTACCGTGAGCAGTTCTTC. It translates to CASSTGPRWGYREQFF.

This rearrangement joins TRBV7-8 to TRBJ2-6, with D perhaps matching TRBD2 (5 bases). The length of the CDR3 is 14 residues. Trimming cost V 3 bases and J 3 bases, with 6 bases left between them. Germline CDR1 is SGHVS and CDR2 is FQNEAQ. The CDR3 spells CASSLGVGANVLTF. The CDR3 bases are TGTGCCAGCAGCTTGGGAGTTGGGGCCAACGTCCTGACTTTC.

The chain couples TRBV11-2 to TRBJ2-5; possibly TRBD1 or TRBD2 for D (5 bases each). Trimming cost V 5 bases and J 3 bases, with 10 bases left between them. Germline lookup yields CDR1 SGHAT and CDR2 FQNNGV. This CDR3 has 13 residues. CDR3: CASSVGPKETQYF. CDR3 bases: TGTGCCAGCAGCGTGGGACCCAAAGAGACCCAGTACTTC.

The J gene is TRBJ1-1, the V gene TRBV19, with D possibly TRBD1 on 5 matching bases. CDR1 is LNHDA and CDR2 is SQIVND in the germline V gene (reference sequence). Trimming pared 4 bases from V and 3 bases from J, leaving 12 bases between. The CDR3 is 14 residues long. CDR3 loop: CASSTRGRDTEAFF. CDR3 sequence (DNA): TGTGCCAGTAGTACCCGGGGCAGGGACACTGAAGCTTTCTTT. Looking up the rest from reference TRBV19 and TRBJ1-1 gives the full variable domain: DGGITQSPKYLFRKEGQNVTLSCEQNLNHDAMYWYRQDPGQGLRLIYYSQIVNDFQKGDIAEGYSVSREKKESFPLTVTSAQKNPTAFYLCASSTRGRDTEAFFGQGTRLTVV.

This clone has just one count. The chain combines TRBV18 with TRBJ2-1; 10 positions agree with TRBD1. V was clipped by 0 bases and J by 9 bases; unmatched bases: 2. There are 14 residues in the CDR3. Germline V gives CDR1 KGHSH, CDR2 LQKENI. CDR3 in DNA: TGTGCCAGCTCACCACCGGGACAGGGGACTGAGCAGTTCTTC. Translation: CASSPPGQGTEQFF.

The rearrangement uses TRBV30 and TRBJ2-1; 8 bases are a match to TRBD2. The V gene end was trimmed by 0 bases and the J gene end by 6 bases; junction bases not matched to a gene: 7. Germline V lookup: CDR1 GTSNPN, CDR2 SVGIG (reference sequence). The CDR3 consists of 15 residues. In DNA form, the CDR3 reads TGTGCCTGGAGTGTACGGCAGCTAGCGGGCAATGAGCAGTTCTTC. This encodes CAWSVRQLAGNEQFF.

The CDR3 protein is CASSLGSGAEETQYF. The DNA of the CDR3 is TGTGCCAGCAGCTTAGGATCAGGGGCGGAAGAGACCCAGTACTTC. The chain joins TRBV7-9 to TRBJ2-5, with D maybe TRBD1 (6 bases). Germline loops: CDR1 SEHNR, CDR2 FQNEAQ (reference sequence). V was pared by 1 base and J by 3 bases, with 12 bases between. The CDR3 sequence is 15 residues long.

This chain joins TRBV9 and TRBJ2-7; 7 bases are a match to TRBD1. Unmatched junction bases numbered 11, after V lost 4 bases and J lost 7 bases. Germline V gives CDR1 SGDLS, CDR2 YYNGEE. This CDR3 contains 14 residues. Here the CDR3 reads CASSTQGVGEEQYF. CDR3 coding DNA: TGTGCCAGCAGCACCCAGGGGGTGGGCGAAGAGCAGTACTTC.

The chain uses TRBV2 and TRBJ1-1, with 11 bases that match TRBD1. CDR1 and CDR2 from the germline V gene are SNHLY and FYNNEI. This CDR3 comprises 14 residues. V lost 4 bases, J lost 4 bases, and 2 bases stayed unmatched. CDR3 DNA sequence: TGTGCCAGCAGTGGGGGGACAGGGGGCACTGAAGCTTTCTTT. As protein: CASSGGTGGTEAFF. Looking up the rest from reference TRBV2 and TRBJ1-1 gives the full variable domain: EPEVTQTPSHQVTQMGQEVILRCVPISNHLYFYWYRQILGQKVEFLVSFYNNEISEKSEIFDDQFSVERPDGSNFTLKIRSTKLEDSAMYFCASSGGTGGTEAFFGQGTRLTVV.

This rearrangement joins TRBV6-6 to TRBJ1-1; D is perhaps TRBD1 (5 bases). The CDR3 contains 15 residues. Germline V gives CDR1 MNHNY, CDR2 SVGAGI (reference sequence). The germline V and J ends were trimmed by 5 bases and 1 base, with 14 bases remaining between them. CDR3 bases: TGTGCCAGCAGTCAACCGGGACCCACGAACACTGAAGCTTTCTTT. Amino acids: CASSQPGPTNTEAFF.

This clone was recorded only once. The chain is built from TRBV5-1 and TRBJ2-2; the match to TRBD1 covers 12 bases. There are 19 residues in the CDR3. Germline V gene data show CDR1 as SGHRS and CDR2 as YFSETQ. V was pared by 0 bases and J by 0 bases, with 6 bases of the junction left unmatched. The CDR3 sequence: CASSLEGTGGLANTGELFF. CDR3 nucleotides: TGCGCCAGCAGCTTGGAGGGGACAGGGGGCCTTGCGAACACCGGGGAGCTGTTTTTT.

This chain joins TRBV2 and TRBJ1-5, with D uncertain. Trimming took off 3 bases at V and 5 bases at J, with 8 bases between the two ends. This CDR3 is built from 13 residues. Germline loops: CDR1 SNHLY, CDR2 FYNNEI. In nucleotides, the CDR3 is TGTGCCAGCAGTGAGCGGGGAGATCAGCCCCAGCATTTT. Translating gives CASSERGDQPQHF.

The genes are TRBV4-2 and TRBJ1-4, with D tentatively TRBD1 (5 bases). V was trimmed by 4 bases and J by 4 bases, leaving 13 bases between them. The CDR3 is made up of 15 amino acids. CDR1 is LGHNA and CDR2 is YNFKEQ in the germline V gene. CDR3 sequence: CASSPLRGVNEKLFF. The DNA of the CDR3 is TGTGCCAGCAGCCCCCTTAGGGGAGTTAATGAAAAACTGTTTTTT.

The chain joins TRBV7-6 to TRBJ2-3, with D hard to call. The ends were cut back, 5 bases at V and 0 bases at J, with 12 bases in the middle. The CDR3 is 15 residues long. CDR1 is SGHVS and CDR2 is FNYEAQ in the germline V gene. The CDR3 DNA sequence: TGTGCCAGCAGCATCGCAGTAACTAGCACAGATACGCAGTATTTT. Encoded protein: CASSIAVTSTDTQYF. Using reference TRBV7-6 and TRBJ2-3 for the parts outside the CDR3, the full variable domain is GAGVSQSPRYKVTKRGQDVALRCDPISGHVSLYWYRQALGQGPEFLTYFNYEAQQDKSGLPNDRFSAERPEGSISTLTIQRTEQRDSAMYRCASSIAVTSTDTQYFGPGTRLTVL.

J is TRBJ1-1 and V is TRBV5-1, with D possibly being TRBD1 (5 bases). The CDR3 is 15 residues long. Between the trimmed V and J ends, which lost 0 bases and 3 bases, there was a span of 12 bases. Germline CDR1 and CDR2: SGHRS and YFSETQ. CDR3 nucleotides: TGCGCCAGCAGCTTGGGAGGGACGGAATACACTGAAGCTTTCTTT. The encoded protein is CASSLGGTEYTEAFF.

This chain uses TRBV27 with TRBJ1-4, with D maybe TRBD1 (5 bases). The CDR3 length is 14 residues. Germline V gene sequence: CDR1 MNHEY, CDR2 SMNVEV (reference sequence). V lost 3 bases, J lost 8 bases, and 13 bases lay in between. The CDR3 DNA reads TGTGCCAGCAGTTTTGAAGGGGTAGGGGAAAAACTGTTTTTT. It is translated as CASSFEGVGEKLFF.

This clone was seen a single time. The V call is TRBV6-1, the J call TRBJ2-1; tentative D call: TRBD1 (6 bases). The CDR3 is 15 residues long. V lost 8 bases to trimming and J lost 2 bases, with 16 bases between them. Germline V lookup: CDR1 MNHNS, CDR2 SASEGT. The CDR3 region is CASSDSYGPYNEQFF. For the CDR3, the DNA is TGTGCCAGCTCGGACAGTTATGGACCCTACAATGAGCAGTTCTTC.

A single count supports this clone. At the DNA level, this CDR3 is encoded by other sequences in the same sample as well. The chain recombines TRBV5-6 with TRBJ2-5; D possibly corresponds to TRBD2 (5 bases). The CDR3 totals 14 residues. Germline CDR1 SGHDT, CDR2 YYEEEE. Deletions cut 0 bases from V and 4 bases from J, with 10 bases between. The CDR3 loop reads CASSLGTPLETQYF. The CDR3 DNA follows: TGTGCCAGCAGCTTGGGGACTCCCCTAGAGACCCAGTACTTC.

The V and J genes are TRBV18 and TRBJ2-3; D may be TRBD2 (6 bases). Germline CDR1 and CDR2: KGHSH and LQKENI. V shed 3 bases and J shed 11 bases, with 12 bases lying between them. The length of the CDR3 is 12 residues. The CDR3 protein is CASSPRLGVQYF. The CDR3 nucleotides are TGTGCCAGCTCACCGAGACTAGGAGTGCAGTATTTT.

The chain carries TRBV5-1 and TRBJ2-7, with D possibly being TRBD1 (5 bases). CDR3 length: 16 residues. Germline V lookup: CDR1 SGHRS, CDR2 YFSETQ. The V end lost 4 bases, the J end lost 2 bases, and 19 bases lay between the germline ends. CDR3 in DNA: TGCGCCAGCAGCATAAAACCAGACAGTTCAGCCTACGAGCAGTACTTC. Translation gives CASSIKPDSSAYEQYF.